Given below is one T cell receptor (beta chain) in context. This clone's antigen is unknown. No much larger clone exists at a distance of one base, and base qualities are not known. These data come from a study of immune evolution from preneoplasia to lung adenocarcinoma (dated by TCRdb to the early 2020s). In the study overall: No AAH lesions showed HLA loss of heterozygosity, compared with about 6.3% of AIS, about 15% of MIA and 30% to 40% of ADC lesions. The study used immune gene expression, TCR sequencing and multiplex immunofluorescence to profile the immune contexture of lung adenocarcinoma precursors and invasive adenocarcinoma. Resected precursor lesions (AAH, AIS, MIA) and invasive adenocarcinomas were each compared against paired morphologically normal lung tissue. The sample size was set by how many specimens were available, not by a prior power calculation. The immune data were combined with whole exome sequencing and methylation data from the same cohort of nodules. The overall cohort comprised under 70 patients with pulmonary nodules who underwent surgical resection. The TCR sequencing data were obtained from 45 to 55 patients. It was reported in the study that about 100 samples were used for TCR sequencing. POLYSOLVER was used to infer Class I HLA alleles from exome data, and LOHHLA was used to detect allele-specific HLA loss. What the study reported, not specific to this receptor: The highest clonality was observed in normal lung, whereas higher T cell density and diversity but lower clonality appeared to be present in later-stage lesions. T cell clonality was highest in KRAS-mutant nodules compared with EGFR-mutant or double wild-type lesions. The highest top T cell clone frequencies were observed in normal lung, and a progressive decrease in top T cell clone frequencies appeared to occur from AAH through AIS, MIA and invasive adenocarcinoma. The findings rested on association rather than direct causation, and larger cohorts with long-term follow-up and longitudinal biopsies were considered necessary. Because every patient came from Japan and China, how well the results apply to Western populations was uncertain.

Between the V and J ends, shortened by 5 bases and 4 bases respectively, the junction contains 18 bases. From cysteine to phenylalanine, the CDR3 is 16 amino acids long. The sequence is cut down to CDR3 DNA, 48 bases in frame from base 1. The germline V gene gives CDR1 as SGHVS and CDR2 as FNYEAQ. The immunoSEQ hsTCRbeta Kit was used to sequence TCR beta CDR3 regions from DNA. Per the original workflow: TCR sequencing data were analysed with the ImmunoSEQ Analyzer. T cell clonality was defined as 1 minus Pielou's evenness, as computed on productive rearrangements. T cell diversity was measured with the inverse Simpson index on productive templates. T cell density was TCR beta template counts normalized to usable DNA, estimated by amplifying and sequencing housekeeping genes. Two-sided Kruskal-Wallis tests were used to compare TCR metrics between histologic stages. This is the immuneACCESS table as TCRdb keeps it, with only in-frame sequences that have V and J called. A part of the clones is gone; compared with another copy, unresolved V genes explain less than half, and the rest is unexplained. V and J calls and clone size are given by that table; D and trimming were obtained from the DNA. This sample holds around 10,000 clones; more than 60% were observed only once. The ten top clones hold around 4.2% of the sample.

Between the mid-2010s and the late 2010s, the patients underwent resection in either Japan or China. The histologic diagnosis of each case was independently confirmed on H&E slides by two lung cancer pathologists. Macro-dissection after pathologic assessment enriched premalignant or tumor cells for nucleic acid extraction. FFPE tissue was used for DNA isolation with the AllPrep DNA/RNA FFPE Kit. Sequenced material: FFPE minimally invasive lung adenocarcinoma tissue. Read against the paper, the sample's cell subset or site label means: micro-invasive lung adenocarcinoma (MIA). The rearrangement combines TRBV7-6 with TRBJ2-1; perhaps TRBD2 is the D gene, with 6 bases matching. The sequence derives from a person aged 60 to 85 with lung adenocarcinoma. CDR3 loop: CASSDPPAGWYNEQFF. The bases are TGTGCCAGCAGCGACCCCCCCGCGGGGTGGTACAATGAGCAGTTCTTC.